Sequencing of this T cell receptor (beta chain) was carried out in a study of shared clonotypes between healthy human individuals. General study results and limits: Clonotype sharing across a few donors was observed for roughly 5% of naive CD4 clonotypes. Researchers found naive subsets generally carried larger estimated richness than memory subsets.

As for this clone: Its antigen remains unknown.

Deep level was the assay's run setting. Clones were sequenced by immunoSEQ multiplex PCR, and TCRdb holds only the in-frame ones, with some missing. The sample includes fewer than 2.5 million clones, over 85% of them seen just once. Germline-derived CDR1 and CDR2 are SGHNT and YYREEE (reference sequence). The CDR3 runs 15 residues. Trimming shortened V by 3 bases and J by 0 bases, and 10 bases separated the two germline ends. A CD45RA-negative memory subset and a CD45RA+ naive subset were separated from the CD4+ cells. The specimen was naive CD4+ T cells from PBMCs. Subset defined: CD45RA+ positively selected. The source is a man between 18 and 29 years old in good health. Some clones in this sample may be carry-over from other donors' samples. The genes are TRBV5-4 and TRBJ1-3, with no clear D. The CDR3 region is CASSSSVSSGNTIYF. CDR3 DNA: TGTGCCAGCAGCTCATCAGTGAGCTCTGGAAACACCATATATTTT.